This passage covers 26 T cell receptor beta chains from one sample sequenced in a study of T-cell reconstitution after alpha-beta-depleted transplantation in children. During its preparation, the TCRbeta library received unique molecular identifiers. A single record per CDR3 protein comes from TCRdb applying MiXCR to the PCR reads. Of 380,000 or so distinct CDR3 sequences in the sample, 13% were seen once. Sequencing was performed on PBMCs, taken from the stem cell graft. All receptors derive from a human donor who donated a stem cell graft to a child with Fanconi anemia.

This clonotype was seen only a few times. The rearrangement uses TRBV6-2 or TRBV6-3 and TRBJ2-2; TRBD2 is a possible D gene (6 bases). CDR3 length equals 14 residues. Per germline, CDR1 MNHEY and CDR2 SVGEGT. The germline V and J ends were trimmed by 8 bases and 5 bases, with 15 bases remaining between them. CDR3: CASGRLASTGELFF. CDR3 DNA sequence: TGTGCCAGCGGGAGGCTAGCGAGTACCGGGGAGCTGTTTTTT.

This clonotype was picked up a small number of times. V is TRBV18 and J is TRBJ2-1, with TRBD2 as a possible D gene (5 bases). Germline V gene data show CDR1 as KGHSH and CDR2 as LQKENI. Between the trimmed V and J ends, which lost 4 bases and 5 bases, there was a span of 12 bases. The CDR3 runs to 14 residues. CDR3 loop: CASSRAGADNEQFF. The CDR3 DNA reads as TGTGCCAGCTCACGGGCGGGTGCCGACAATGAGCAGTTCTTC.

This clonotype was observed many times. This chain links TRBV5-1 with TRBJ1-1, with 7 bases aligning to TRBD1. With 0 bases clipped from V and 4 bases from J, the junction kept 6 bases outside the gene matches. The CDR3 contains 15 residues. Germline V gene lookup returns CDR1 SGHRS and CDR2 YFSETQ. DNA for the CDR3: TGCGCCAGCAGCTTGGCGCAGGGGGACAGCACTGAAGCTTTCTTT. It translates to CASSLAQGDSTEAFF.

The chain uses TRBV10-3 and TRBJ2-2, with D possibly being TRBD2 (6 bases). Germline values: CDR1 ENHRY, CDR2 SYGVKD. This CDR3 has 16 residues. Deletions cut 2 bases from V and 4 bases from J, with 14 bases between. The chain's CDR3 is CAISERGDSPTGELFF. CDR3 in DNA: TGTGCCATCAGTGAGCGCGGGGACTCACCCACCGGGGAGCTGTTTTTT.

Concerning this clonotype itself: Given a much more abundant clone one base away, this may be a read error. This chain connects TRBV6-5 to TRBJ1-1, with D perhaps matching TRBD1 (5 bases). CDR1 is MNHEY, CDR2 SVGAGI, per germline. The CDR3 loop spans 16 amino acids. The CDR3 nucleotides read TGTGACAGCAGCTACGTGACCCTGGGGGGGGTAACTGAAGCTTTCTTT. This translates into CDSSYVTLGGVTEAFF.

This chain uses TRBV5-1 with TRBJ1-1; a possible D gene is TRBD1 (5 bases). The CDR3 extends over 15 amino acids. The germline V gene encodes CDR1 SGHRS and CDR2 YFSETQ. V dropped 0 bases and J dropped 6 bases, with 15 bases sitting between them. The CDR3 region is CASSLAVGLASEAFF. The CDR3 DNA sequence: TGCGCCAGCAGCTTGGCCGTGGGACTAGCTTCTGAAGCTTTCTTT.

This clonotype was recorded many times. The CDR3 reads CSAGRQGARGYTF. Written as DNA, the CDR3 is TGCAGTGCTGGCCGACAGGGGGCTCGTGGCTACACCTTC. This rearrangement joins TRBV20-1 to TRBJ1-2, with 10 bases matching TRBD1. This CDR3 has 13 residues. V trimming: 5 bases; J trimming: 7 bases; junction bases outside the gene matches: 7. From germline, CDR1 is DFQATT and CDR2 SNEGSKA (reference sequence).

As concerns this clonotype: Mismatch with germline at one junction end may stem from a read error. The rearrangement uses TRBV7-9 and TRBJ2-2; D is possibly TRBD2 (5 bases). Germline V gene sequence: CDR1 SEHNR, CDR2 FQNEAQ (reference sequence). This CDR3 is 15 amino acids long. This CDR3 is CAGLSGPTNTGELIF. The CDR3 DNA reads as TGTGCCGGCTTATCGGGCCCTACGAACACCGGGGAGCTGATTTTT.

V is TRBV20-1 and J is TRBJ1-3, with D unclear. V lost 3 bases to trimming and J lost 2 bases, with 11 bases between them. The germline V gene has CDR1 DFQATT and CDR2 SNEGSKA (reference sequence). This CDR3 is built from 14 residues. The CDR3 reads CSARPTATGNTIYF. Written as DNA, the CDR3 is TGCAGTGCTAGGCCCACAGCAACTGGAAACACCATATATTTT.

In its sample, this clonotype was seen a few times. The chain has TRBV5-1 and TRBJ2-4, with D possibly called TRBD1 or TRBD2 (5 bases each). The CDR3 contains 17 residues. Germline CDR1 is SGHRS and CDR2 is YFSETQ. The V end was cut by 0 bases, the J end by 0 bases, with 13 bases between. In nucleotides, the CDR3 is TGCGCCAGCAGCTTGGAGGGGACGGCGCTAGCCAAAAACATTCAGTACTTC. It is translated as CASSLEGTALAKNIQYF.

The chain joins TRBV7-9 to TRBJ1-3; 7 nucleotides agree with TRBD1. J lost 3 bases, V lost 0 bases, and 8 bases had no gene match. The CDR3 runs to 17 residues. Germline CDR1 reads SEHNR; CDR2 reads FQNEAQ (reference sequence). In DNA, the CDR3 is TGTGCCAGCAGCTTAGCGGTAACAGGGGTCTTTGGAAACACCATATATTTT. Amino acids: CASSLAVTGVFGNTIYF.

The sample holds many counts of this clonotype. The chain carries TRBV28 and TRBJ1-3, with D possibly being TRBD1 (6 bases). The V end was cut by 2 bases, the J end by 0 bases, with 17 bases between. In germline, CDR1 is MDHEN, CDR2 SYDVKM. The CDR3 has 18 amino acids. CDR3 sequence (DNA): TGTGCCAGCAGTTTACCCGGCGCGGGGGCCCTCTCTGGAAACACCATATATTTT. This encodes CASSLPGAGALSGNTIYF. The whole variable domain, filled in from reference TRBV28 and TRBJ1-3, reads DVKVTQSSRYLVKRTGEKVFLECVQDMDHENMFWYRQDPGLGLRLIYFSYDVKMKEKGDIPEGYSVSREKKERFSLILESASTNQTSMYLCASSLPGAGALSGNTIYFGEGSWLTVV.

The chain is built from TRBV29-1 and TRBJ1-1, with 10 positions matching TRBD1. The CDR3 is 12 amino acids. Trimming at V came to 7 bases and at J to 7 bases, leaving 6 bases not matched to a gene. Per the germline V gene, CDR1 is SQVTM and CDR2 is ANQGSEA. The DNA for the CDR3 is TGCAGCGGTGTGGGACAGGGGAATGAAGCTTTCTTT. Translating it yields CSGVGQGNEAFF.

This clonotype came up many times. The CDR3 region has the DNA TGTGCCAGCAGTTACGGGACTTCACAAGAGACCCAGTACTTC. Its translation: CASSYGTSQETQYF. J is TRBJ2-5 and V is TRBV12-3 or TRBV12-4, with D possibly being TRBD2 (6 bases). This CDR3 has 14 residues. Trimming cost V 4 bases and J 2 bases, with 11 bases left between them.

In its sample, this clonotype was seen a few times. CDR3 region: CASRGDYEQYV. As DNA, the CDR3 is TGTGCCAGCCGGGGGGACTACGAGCAGTACGTC. The chain links TRBV12-3 or TRBV12-4 to TRBJ2-7, with TRBD2 matching over 7 bases. CDR3 length equals 11 residues. The V and J ends lost 8 bases and 3 bases, in that order; junction bases with no gene match: 1.

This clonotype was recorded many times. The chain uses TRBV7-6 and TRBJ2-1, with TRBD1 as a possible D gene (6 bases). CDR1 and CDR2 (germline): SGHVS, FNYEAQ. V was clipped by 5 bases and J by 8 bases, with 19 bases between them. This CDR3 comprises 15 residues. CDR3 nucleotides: TGTGCCAGCAGCCCACTTCCCGGCAGGGGTGATGAGCAGTTCTTC. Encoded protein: CASSPLPGRGDEQFF.

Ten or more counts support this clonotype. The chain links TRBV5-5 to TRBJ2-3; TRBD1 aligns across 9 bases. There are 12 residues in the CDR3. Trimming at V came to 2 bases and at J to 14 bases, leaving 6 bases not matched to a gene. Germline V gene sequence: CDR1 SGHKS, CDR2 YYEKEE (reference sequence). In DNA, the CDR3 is TGTGCCAGCAGCTTAGAGGGGACAGGGCGGTATTTT. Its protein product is CASSLEGTGRYF.

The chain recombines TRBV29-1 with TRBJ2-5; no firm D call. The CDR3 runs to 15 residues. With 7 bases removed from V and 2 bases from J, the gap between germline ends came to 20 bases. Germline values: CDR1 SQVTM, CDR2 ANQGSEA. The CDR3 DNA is TGCAGCGGAAGCTGGGCAACTACCGTTCAAGAGACCCAGTACTTC. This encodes CSGSWATTVQETQYF.

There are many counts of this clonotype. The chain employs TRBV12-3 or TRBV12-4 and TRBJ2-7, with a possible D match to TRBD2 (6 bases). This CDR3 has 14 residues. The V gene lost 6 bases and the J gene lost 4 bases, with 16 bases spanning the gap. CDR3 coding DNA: TGTGCCAGCAGCCCGCATGGGGGACTTTACGAGCAGTACTTC. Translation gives CASSPHGGLYEQYF.

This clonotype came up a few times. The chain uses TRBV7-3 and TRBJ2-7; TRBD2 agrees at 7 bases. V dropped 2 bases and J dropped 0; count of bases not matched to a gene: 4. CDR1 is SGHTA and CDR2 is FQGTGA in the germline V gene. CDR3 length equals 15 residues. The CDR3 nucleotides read TGTGCCAGCAGCTTATTTGGGGGGGGCTCCTACGAGCAGTACTTC. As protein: CASSLFGGGSYEQYF.

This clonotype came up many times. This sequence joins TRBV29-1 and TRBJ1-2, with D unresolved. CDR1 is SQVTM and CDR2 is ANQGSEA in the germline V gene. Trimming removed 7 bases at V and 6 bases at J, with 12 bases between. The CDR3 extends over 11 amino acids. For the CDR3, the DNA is TGCAGCGGAGAACATTGGGATGGCTACACCTTC. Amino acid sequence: CSGEHWDGYTF.

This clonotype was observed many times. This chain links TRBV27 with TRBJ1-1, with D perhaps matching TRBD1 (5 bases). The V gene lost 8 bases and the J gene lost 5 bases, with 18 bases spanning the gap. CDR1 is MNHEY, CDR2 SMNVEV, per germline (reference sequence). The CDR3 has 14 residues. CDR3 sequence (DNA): TGTGCCAGCCACCCCTCGGGGGGAGGGACTGAAGCTTTCTTT. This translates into CASHPSGGGTEAFF.

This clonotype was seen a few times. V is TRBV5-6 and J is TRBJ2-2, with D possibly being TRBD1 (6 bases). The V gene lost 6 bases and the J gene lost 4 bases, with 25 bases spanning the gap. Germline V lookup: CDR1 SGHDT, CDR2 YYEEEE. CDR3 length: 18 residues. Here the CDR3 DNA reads TGTGCCAGCACCGATCGAGAAAACAGACAAGGGGGCACCGGGGAGCTGTTTTTT. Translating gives CASTDRENRQGGTGELFF.

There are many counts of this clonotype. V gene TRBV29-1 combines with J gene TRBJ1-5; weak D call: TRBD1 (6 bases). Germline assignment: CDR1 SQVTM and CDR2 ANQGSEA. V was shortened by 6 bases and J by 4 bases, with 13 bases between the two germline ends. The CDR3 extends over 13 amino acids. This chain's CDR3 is CSVGRGGNQPQHF. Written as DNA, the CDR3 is TGCAGCGTGGGCAGGGGTGGGAATCAGCCCCAGCATTTT. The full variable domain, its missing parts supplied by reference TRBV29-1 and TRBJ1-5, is SAVISQKPSRDICQRGTSLTIQCQVDSQVTMMFWYRQQPGQSLTLIATANQGSEATYESGFVIDKFPISRPNLTFSTLTVSNMSPEDSSIYLCSVGRGGNQPQHFGDGTRLSIL.

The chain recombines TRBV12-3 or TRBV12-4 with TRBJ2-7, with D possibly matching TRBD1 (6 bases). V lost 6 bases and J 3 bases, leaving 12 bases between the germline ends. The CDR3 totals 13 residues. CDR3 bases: TGTGCCAGCAGAACAGGGTCTGGCTACGAGCAGTACTTC. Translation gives CASRTGSGYEQYF.

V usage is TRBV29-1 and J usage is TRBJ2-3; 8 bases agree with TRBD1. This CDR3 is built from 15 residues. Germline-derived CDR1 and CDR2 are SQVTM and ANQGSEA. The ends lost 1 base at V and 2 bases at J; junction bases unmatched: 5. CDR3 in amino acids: CSVEGTGRTTDTQYF. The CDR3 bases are TGCAGCGTTGAAGGGACAGGGCGCACCACAGATACGCAGTATTTT.